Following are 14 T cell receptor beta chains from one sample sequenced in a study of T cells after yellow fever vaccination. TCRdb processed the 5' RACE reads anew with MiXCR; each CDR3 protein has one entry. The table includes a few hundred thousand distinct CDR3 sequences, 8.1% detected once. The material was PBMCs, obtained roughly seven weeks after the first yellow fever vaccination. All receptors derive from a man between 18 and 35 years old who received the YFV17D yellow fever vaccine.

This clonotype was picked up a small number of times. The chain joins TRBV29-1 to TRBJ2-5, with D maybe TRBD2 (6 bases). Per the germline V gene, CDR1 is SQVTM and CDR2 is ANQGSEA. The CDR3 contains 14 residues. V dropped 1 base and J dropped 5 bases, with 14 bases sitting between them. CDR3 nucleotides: TGCAGCGTTGAAGCCCGGGGCGGAGGGGAGACCCAGTACTTC. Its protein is CSVEARGGGETQYF.

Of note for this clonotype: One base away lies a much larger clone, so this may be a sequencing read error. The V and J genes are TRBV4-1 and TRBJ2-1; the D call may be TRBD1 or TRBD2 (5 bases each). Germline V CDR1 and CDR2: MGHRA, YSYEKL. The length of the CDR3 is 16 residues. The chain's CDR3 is CVSSQEGTGLDNEQFF. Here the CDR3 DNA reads TGCGTCAGCAGCCAAGAGGGGACCGGGTTAGACAATGAGCAGTTCTTC.

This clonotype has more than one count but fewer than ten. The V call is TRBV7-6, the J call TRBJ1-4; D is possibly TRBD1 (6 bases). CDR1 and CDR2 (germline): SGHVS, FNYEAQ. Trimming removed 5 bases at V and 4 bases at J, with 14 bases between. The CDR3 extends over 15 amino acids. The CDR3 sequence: CASSLTGTSNEKLFF. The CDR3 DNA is TGTGCCAGCAGCCTCACCGGGACAAGTAATGAAAAACTGTTTTTT.

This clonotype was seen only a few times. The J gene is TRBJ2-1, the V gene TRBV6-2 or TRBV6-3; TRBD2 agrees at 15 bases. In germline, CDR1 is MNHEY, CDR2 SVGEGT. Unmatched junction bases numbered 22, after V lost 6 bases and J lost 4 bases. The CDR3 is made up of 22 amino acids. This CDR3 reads CASRSRTSGGAVGPTWYNEQFF. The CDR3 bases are TGTGCCAGCAGAAGCAGGACTAGCGGGGGGGCCGTTGGTCCCACATGGTACAATGAGCAGTTCTTC.

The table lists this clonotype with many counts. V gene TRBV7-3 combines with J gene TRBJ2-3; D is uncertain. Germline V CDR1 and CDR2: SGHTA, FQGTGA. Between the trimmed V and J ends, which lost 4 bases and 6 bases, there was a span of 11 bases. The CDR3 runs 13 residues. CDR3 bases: TGTGCCAGCAGCTACGTTGACTGGGATACGCAGTATTTT. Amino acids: CASSYVDWDTQYF.

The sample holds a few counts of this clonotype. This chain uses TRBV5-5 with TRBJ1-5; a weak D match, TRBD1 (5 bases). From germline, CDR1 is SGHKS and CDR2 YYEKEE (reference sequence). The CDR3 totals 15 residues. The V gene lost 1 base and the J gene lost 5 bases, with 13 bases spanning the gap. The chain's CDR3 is CASSLNPGWDQPQHF. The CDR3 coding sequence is TGTGCCAGCAGCTTGAACCCAGGGTGGGATCAGCCCCAGCATTTT.

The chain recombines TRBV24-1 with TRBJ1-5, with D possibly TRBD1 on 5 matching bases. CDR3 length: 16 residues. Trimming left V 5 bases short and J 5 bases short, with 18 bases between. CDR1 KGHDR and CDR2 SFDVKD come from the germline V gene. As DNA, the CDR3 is TGTGCCACCAGTGGTTCGCCGGGGGTCCCGGATCAGCCCCAGCATTTT. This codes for CATSGSPGVPDQPQHF.

CDR3 sequence (DNA): TGCAGTGCCCTGACGCTGTTAACCGGACAGGCGATTATGAACACTGAAGCTTTCTTT. This encodes CSALTLLTGQAIMNTEAFF. V usage is TRBV20-1 and J usage is TRBJ1-1; 7 bases agree with TRBD1. CDR3 length: 19 residues. The germline V gene encodes CDR1 DFQATT and CDR2 SNEGSKA (reference sequence). V lost 6 bases to trimming and J lost 0 bases; unmatched junction nucleotides: 22.

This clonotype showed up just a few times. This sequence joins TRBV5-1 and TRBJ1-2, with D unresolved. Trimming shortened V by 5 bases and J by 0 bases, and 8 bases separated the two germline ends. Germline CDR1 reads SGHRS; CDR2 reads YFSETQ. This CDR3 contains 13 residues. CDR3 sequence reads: CASSDTPNYGYTF. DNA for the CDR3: TGCGCCAGCAGTGACACTCCTAACTATGGCTACACCTTC.

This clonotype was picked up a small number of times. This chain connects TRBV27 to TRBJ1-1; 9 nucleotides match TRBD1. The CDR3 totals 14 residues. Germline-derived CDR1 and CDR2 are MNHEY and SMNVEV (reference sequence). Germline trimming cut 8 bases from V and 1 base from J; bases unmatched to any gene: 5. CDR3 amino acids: CASRGTGRNTEAFF. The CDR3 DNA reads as TGTGCCAGCCGAGGGACAGGGAGGAACACTGAAGCTTTCTTT.

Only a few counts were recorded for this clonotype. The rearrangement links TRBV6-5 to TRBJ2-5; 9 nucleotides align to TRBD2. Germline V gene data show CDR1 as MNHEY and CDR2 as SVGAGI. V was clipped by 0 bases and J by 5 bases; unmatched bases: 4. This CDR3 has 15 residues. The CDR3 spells CASSYSSGGGETQYF. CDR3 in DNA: TGTGCCAGCAGTTACTCTAGCGGGGGAGGGGAGACCCAGTACTTC.

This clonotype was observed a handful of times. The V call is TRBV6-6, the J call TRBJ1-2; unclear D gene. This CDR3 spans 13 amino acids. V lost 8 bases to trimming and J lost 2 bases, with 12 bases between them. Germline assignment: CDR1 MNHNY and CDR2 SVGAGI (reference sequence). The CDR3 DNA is TGTGCCAGCTCGAGAAGGACCAACTATGGCTACACCTTC. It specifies CASSRRTNYGYTF.

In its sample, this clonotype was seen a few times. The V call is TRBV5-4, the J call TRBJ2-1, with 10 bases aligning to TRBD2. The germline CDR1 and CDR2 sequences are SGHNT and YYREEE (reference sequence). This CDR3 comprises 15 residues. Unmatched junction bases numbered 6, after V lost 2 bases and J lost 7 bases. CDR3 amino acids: CASSFLAGVGNEQFF. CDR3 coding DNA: TGTGCCAGCAGCTTTCTAGCGGGGGTGGGAAATGAGCAGTTCTTC.

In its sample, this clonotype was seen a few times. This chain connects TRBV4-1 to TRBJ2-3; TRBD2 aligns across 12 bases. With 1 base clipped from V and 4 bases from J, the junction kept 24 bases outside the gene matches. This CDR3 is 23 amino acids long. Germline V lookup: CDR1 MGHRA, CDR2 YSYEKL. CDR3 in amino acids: CASSQGGAVFSSGGAFEADTQYF. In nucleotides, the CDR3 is TGCGCCAGCAGCCAAGGAGGGGCGGTTTTTTCTAGCGGGGGGGCCTTTGAGGCAGATACGCAGTATTTT.